The rows below give T cell receptor beta chains drawn from one sample of a study of molecular identifiers for immune sequencing clone quantification. TCRdb reprocessed the PCR reads via MiXCR and lists one record per CDR3 protein. The sample yields 600,000 to 650,000 distinct CDR3 sequences, just under 20% seen once. Material: naive CD8+ T cells from blood, with Jurkat cell RNA spiked in. The receptor source for this set is a human donor in good health. Some libraries in this study had Jurkat cell RNA spiked in. The CDR3 runs from the conserved cysteine through the conserved F or W. Fields, in order: V gene, D gene, J gene, CDR3 protein. D genes are given only for firm matches.

v_call: TRBV3-1
d_call: NA
j_call: TRBJ2-3
cdr3_aa: CASSQLQENTDTQYF

v_call: TRBV27
d_call: NA
j_call: TRBJ2-7
cdr3_aa: CASSLVGTELYEQYF

v_call: TRBV18
d_call: NA
j_call: TRBJ1-1
cdr3_aa: CASSPFGGELSEAFF

v_call: TRBV28
d_call: NA
j_call: TRBJ2-3
cdr3_aa: CASSIRGDTQYF

v_call: TRBV4-3
d_call: NA
j_call: TRBJ2-1
cdr3_aa: CASSQGVQLTEQFF

v_call: TRBV14
d_call: NA
j_call: TRBJ2-3
cdr3_aa: CASSRRGGGTDTQYF

v_call: TRBV13
d_call: NA
j_call: TRBJ2-1
cdr3_aa: CASSPRTESSYNERFF

v_call: TRBV20-1
d_call: NA
j_call: TRBJ2-3
cdr3_aa: CSALQWTSAGTDTDTQYF

v_call: TRBV11-2
d_call: NA
j_call: TRBJ2-1
cdr3_aa: CASSLGPASSYNEQFF

v_call: TRBV5-6
d_call: NA
j_call: TRBJ2-7
cdr3_aa: CASSPGVGGEQYF

v_call: TRBV24-1
d_call: TRBD2
j_call: TRBJ2-3
cdr3_aa: CATSERPAGSSDTQYF

v_call: TRBV6-5
d_call: NA
j_call: TRBJ2-1
cdr3_aa: CASSYGSRNEQFF

v_call: TRBV28
d_call: NA
j_call: TRBJ2-1
cdr3_aa: CASIPGNTYNEQFF